This T cell receptor beta chain was captured by sequencing in a study of shared clonotypes between healthy human individuals. The CDR3 runs 15 residues. Germline CDR1 and CDR2: GTSNPN and SVGIG (reference sequence). V was clipped by 0 bases and J by 0 bases, with 11 bases between them. Sequencing was performed with immunoSEQ multiplex PCR; in TCRdb, only in-frame clones are kept and a portion is missing. Of about 1.5 million clones detected, roughly 98% appear once; the ten largest clones hold around 0.47%. Input material: naive CD4+ T cells sorted from blood. The subset is: CD45RA+ positively selected. This receptor was identified in a man aged 30 to 45 in good health. V gene TRBV30 combines with J gene TRBJ1-1; D uncertain. The CDR3 nucleotides are TGTGCCTGGAGTGTGCGACGGACCATGAACACTGAAGCTTTCTTT. Its protein product is CAWSVRRTMNTEAFF.